These 20 T cell receptor beta chains were sequenced from one sample in a study of T cell responses to AZD1222 COVID-19 vaccine. The data were produced by immunoSEQ multiplex PCR, yet TCRdb's version contains in-frame clones alone and is incomplete. Of around 78,000 clones listed, around 90% are singletons. Specimen: peripheral blood, collected on day 0 of MenACWY control vaccination. The receptor source for this set is an adult in good health.

This clone occurred once. As DNA, the CDR3 is TGTGCCAGCTCGGGGAAGGATCAATCCTACGAGCAGTACTTC. This gives the protein CASSGKDQSYEQYF. V usage is TRBV18 and J usage is TRBJ2-7; D is ambiguous. Trimming stripped 6 bases from V and 1 base from J, with 13 bases between. CDR1 and CDR2 from the germline V gene are KGHSH and LQKENI. CDR3 size: 14 residues.

This clone has a handful of counts. CDR3 coding DNA: TGTGCCAGCACAGGGGGGGTAGGCAATCAGCCCCAGCATTTT. Its protein product is CASTGGVGNQPQHF. The genes are TRBV6-1 and TRBJ1-5, with 7 bases lining up with TRBD1. With 7 bases clipped from V and 2 bases from J, the junction kept 5 bases outside the gene matches. Looked up from germline, CDR1 is MNHNS and CDR2 is SASEGT. The CDR3 loop spans 14 amino acids.

The chain is built from TRBV10-3 and TRBJ1-6; perhaps TRBD1 as D (5 bases). This CDR3 contains 14 residues. V shed 6 bases and J shed 7 bases, with 13 bases lying between them. Germline assignment: CDR1 ENHRY and CDR2 SYGVKD. The DNA for the CDR3 is TGTGCCATCAGGGGGCAGGGATCCAATTCACCCCTCCACTTT. It yields the protein CAIRGQGSNSPLHF.

This rearrangement joins TRBV12-3 or TRBV12-4 to TRBJ1-5, with no clear D. Trimming left V 3 bases short and J 4 bases short, with 7 bases between. The CDR3 totals 13 residues. DNA for the CDR3: TGTGCCAGCAGTTTCTCTGGGAATCAGCCCCAGCATTTT. It is translated as CASSFSGNQPQHF.

The chain uses TRBV6-1 and TRBJ1-5; tentative D call: TRBD1 (5 bases). The CDR3 sequence is 16 residues long. The germline V gene encodes CDR1 MNHNS and CDR2 SASEGT. Between the trimmed V and J ends, which lost 3 bases and 5 bases, there was a span of 17 bases. The DNA of the CDR3 is TGTGCCAGCAGTGATCCGGAGCGGACACCTTATCAGCCCCAGCATTTT. It specifies CASSDPERTPYQPQHF.

This clone has only a few counts. The gene calls are TRBV19 and TRBJ1-5, with TRBD1 as a possible D gene (5 bases). The germline V gene encodes CDR1 LNHDA and CDR2 SQIVND (reference sequence). The CDR3 is 13 amino acids. Trimming took off 3 bases at V and 2 bases at J, with 5 bases between the two ends. The CDR3 loop is CASSIRGNQPQHF. In nucleotides, the CDR3 is TGTGCCAGTAGTATCAGGGGCAATCAGCCCCAGCATTTT.

The chain uses TRBV30 and TRBJ2-5, with 8 bases identical to TRBD2. The germline gives CDR1 GTSNPN, CDR2 SVGIG (reference sequence). The junction had 3 bases not matched to a gene; V was cut back by 7 bases and J by 5 bases. There are 11 residues in the CDR3. CDR3 nucleotide sequence: TGTGCCTCACGGGAGGGTGAGACCCAGTACTTC. Translation gives CASREGETQYF.

The chain recombines TRBV5-1 with TRBJ2-5, with 7 bases fitting TRBD2. Germline-derived CDR1 and CDR2 are SGHRS and YFSETQ. Trimming cost V 0 bases and J 4 bases; bases outside gene matches: 12. The CDR3 loop spans 17 amino acids. This CDR3 is CASSLAEGAGTGETQYF. CDR3 coding DNA: TGCGCCAGCAGCTTGGCCGAAGGAGCGGGAACGGGAGAGACCCAGTACTTC. Based on the CDR3 plus reference TRBV5-1 and TRBJ2-5, the full variable domain is KAGVTQTPRYLIKTRGQQVTLSCSPISGHRSVSWYQQTPGQGLQFLFEYFSETQRNKGNFPGRFSGRQFSNSRSEMNVSTLELGDSALYLCASSLAEGAGTGETQYFGPGTRLLVL.

The chain combines TRBV19 with TRBJ2-7, with 9 positions matching TRBD1. The CDR3 consists of 16 residues. The V and J ends lost 4 bases and 5 bases, in that order; junction bases with no gene match: 12. Germline V gene lookup returns CDR1 LNHDA and CDR2 SQIVND (reference sequence). The CDR3 nucleotides read TGTGCCAGTAGTAAAATCGAGGGACAGGGATACAACGAGCAGTACTTC. This translates into CASSKIEGQGYNEQYF.

The genes are TRBV19 and TRBJ2-3; 7 nucleotides match TRBD1. The J segment lost 3 bases and the V segment lost 1 base, leaving 4 bases of the junction unmatched. This CDR3 spans 15 amino acids. CDR1 and CDR2 from the germline V gene are LNHDA and SQIVND (reference sequence). In nucleotides, the CDR3 is TGTGCCAGTAGTATAGCAGGGGGTGGGACAGATACGCAGTATTTT. Its protein is CASSIAGGGTDTQYF.

V usage is TRBV15 and J usage is TRBJ1-5, with D unclear. CDR3 length: 14 residues. Germline CDR1 LNHNV, CDR2 YYDKDF (reference sequence). Trimming stripped 1 base from V and 6 bases from J, with 10 bases between. The CDR3 loop is CATSRGGVSQPQHF. The CDR3 nucleotides are TGTGCCACCAGCAGAGGGGGAGTCAGTCAGCCCCAGCATTTT.

The chain is built from TRBV5-4 and TRBJ2-2; perhaps TRBD2 as D (5 bases). The germline V gene encodes CDR1 SGHNT and CDR2 YYREEE (reference sequence). The CDR3 covers 14 residues. Trimming took off 4 bases at V and 6 bases at J, with 13 bases between the two ends. In DNA, the CDR3 is TGTGCCAGCAGCCCTCAGGAGGCGGCCGGGGAGCTGTTTTTT. Its protein product is CASSPQEAAGELFF. The full variable domain, completed using reference TRBV5-4 and TRBJ2-2, is ETGVTQSPTHLIKTRGQQVTLRCSSQSGHNTVSWYQQALGQGPQFIFQYYREEENGRGNFPPRFSGLQFPNYSSELNVNALELDDSALYLCASSPQEAAGELFFGEGSRLTVL.

This clone appeared once. V gene TRBV5-1 combines with J gene TRBJ2-7, with 10 nucleotides matching TRBD1. The CDR3 consists of 15 residues. Germline V lookup: CDR1 SGHRS, CDR2 YFSETQ. V dropped 4 bases and J dropped 2; count of bases not matched to a gene: 6. CDR3 loop: CASSPRQGAAYEQYF. CDR3 DNA: TGCGCCAGCAGCCCCAGACAGGGGGCGGCCTACGAGCAGTACTTC. Drawing the rest from reference TRBV5-1 and TRBJ2-7, the complete variable domain is KAGVTQTPRYLIKTRGQQVTLSCSPISGHRSVSWYQQTPGQGLQFLFEYFSETQRNKGNFPGRFSGRQFSNSRSEMNVSTLELGDSALYLCASSPRQGAAYEQYFGPGTRLTVT.

This chain joins TRBV7-9 and TRBJ1-2, with 8 nucleotides matching TRBD1. Germline V CDR1 and CDR2: SEHNR, FQNEAQ (reference sequence). V trimming: 7 bases; J trimming: 7 bases; junction bases outside the gene matches: 5. The CDR3 is 12 amino acids. DNA of the CDR3: TGTGCCAGCACCCCGACAGGGGTTGGCTACACCTTC. It encodes CASTPTGVGYTF.

Of note for this clone: At the DNA level, this CDR3 is encoded by other sequences in the same sample as well. The rearrangement uses TRBV28 and TRBJ1-2; tentatively, D is TRBD1 (6 bases). CDR1 MDHEN and CDR2 SYDVKM come from the germline V gene. The CDR3 extends over 13 amino acids. The V end was cut by 2 bases, the J end by 4 bases, with 8 bases between. CDR3 nucleotide sequence: TGTGCCAGCAGTTTAGGGGGGGCCTATGGCTACACCTTC. Translation: CASSLGGAYGYTF.

V is TRBV30 and J is TRBJ2-5, with 7 nucleotides matching TRBD1. Unmatched junction bases numbered 9, after V lost 1 base and J lost 1 base. This CDR3 is built from 16 residues. CDR1 is GTSNPN and CDR2 is SVGIG in the germline V gene (reference sequence). Here the CDR3 reads CAWSAFWGTVQETQYF. CDR3 sequence (DNA): TGTGCCTGGAGTGCATTTTGGGGGACAGTCCAAGAGACCCAGTACTTC.

This clone was observed a handful of times. CDR3 amino acids: CSALLTDTQYF. Written as DNA, the CDR3 is TGCAGTGCTCTCCTCACAGATACGCAGTATTTT. The V gene is TRBV20-1, the J gene TRBJ2-3; D unclear. Looked up from germline, CDR1 is DFQATT and CDR2 is SNEGSKA (reference sequence). Deletions cut 5 bases from V and 2 bases from J, with 5 bases between. The CDR3 consists of 11 residues.

The chain employs TRBV4-3 and TRBJ2-1, with D uncertain. Germline assignment: CDR1 LGHNA and CDR2 YSLEER. Trimming shortened V by 1 base and J by 6 bases, and 10 bases separated the two germline ends. There are 14 residues in the CDR3. The CDR3 bases are TGCGCCAGCAGCCAAGTTTCCAGGTCCAATGAGCAGTTCTTC. The encoded protein is CASSQVSRSNEQFF.

The chain links TRBV9 to TRBJ2-7; D uncertain. CDR3 length: 13 amino acids. Per germline, CDR1 SGDLS and CDR2 YYNGEE. Trimming shortened V by 3 bases and J by 0 bases, and 7 bases separated the two germline ends. The CDR3 spells CASSGESSYEQYF. CDR3 nucleotides: TGTGCCAGCAGCGGGGAAAGCTCCTACGAGCAGTACTTC. The full variable domain, completed using reference TRBV9 and TRBJ2-7, is DSGVTQTPKHLITATGQRVTLRCSPRSGDLSVYWYQQSLDQGLQFLIQYYNGEERAKGNILERFSAQQFPDLHSELNLSSLELGDSALYFCASSGESSYEQYFGPGTRLTVT.

The CDR3, as DNA: TGTGCCAGCAGCAGGTCTTCTAGCGGGGGGCGGAAAAACATTCAGTACTTC. Translating it yields CASSRSSSGGRKNIQYF. The V call is TRBV28, the J call TRBJ2-4, with 11 bases aligning to TRBD2. The CDR3 covers 17 residues. The V gene end was trimmed by 6 bases and the J gene end by 4 bases; junction bases not matched to a gene: 11. The germline V gene has CDR1 MDHEN and CDR2 SYDVKM.